Given below is one TCR beta chain in context. The data derive from a study of T cells after yellow fever vaccination. TCRdb redid the calling of the 5' RACE reads with MiXCR, one entry per CDR3 protein. The table includes around 300,000 distinct CDR3 sequences, 3.5% to 5% detected once. V dropped 5 bases and J dropped 9; count of bases not matched to a gene: 9. The CDR3 has 14 amino acids. This clonotype originated in a man aged 18 to 29 who received the YFV17D yellow fever vaccine. The genes are TRBV12-3 or TRBV12-4 and TRBJ2-7, with 11 bases lining up with TRBD1. This sample comprised PBMCs, obtained 15 days after the yellow fever booster vaccination. CDR3 amino acids: CASSPGQGERRQYF. The CDR3 nucleotides are TGTGCCAGCAGTCCGGGACAGGGGGAAAGACGGCAGTACTTC.